The 30 T cell receptor beta chains below all came from one sample that was sequenced in a study of cytomegalovirus exposure and HLA in healthy donors. Researchers ran the PCR with 60 Vbeta and 13 Jbeta primers. Profiling relied on immunoSEQ multiplex PCR, and the TCRdb table lists in-frame clones only, not all of them. This repertoire comprises 85,000 or so clones; its ten largest clones make up around 1.2%. Sequencing was done on a sample of PBMCs. The receptors were gathered from a woman younger than 45 in good health and CMV-seronegative.

The chain has TRBV7-6 and TRBJ1-1, with D perhaps TRBD1 (5 bases). V was cut by 0 bases and J by 7 bases, with 9 bases left in between. CDR1 and CDR2 from the germline V gene are SGHVS and FNYEAQ. This CDR3 has 13 amino acids. Here the CDR3 DNA reads TGTGCCAGCAGCTTAGCGTCAGGGCTTGAAGCTTTCTTT. Translating gives CASSLASGLEAFF.

The V gene is TRBV29-1, the J gene TRBJ1-1; no reliable D call. CDR3 length: 13 amino acids. The V gene's germline CDR1 is SQVTM and CDR2 ANQGSEA. Trimming pared 4 bases from V and 3 bases from J, leaving 12 bases between. Here the CDR3 reads CSVGASSYTEAFF. The CDR3 DNA sequence: TGCAGCGTTGGGGCCTCATCGTACACTGAAGCTTTCTTT. The complete variable domain, with remaining parts taken from reference TRBV29-1 and TRBJ1-1, reads SAVISQKPSRDICQRGTSLTIQCQVDSQVTMMFWYRQQPGQSLTLIATANQGSEATYESGFVIDKFPISRPNLTFSTLTVSNMSPEDSSIYLCSVGASSYTEAFFGQGTRLTVV.

V and J are TRBV6-5 and TRBJ1-1; no definite D call. Germline V gene lookup returns CDR1 MNHEY and CDR2 SVGAGI. The CDR3 length is 13 residues. Deletions cut 11 bases from V and 7 bases from J, with 20 bases between. Here the CDR3 DNA reads TGTGCCTGCGCCTTAGAGGGAGGCGGTGAAGCTTTCTTT. This gives the protein CACALEGGGEAFF.

V is TRBV30 and J is TRBJ1-5; TRBD1 aligns across 8 bases. The length of the CDR3 is 14 residues. The trim removed 2 bases at V and 7 bases at J, leaving 7 bases unmatched. Germline CDR1 and CDR2: GTSNPN and SVGIG (reference sequence). The DNA for the CDR3 is TGTGCCTGGAGTCTCGGCAGGGGGCGCCAGCCCCAGCATTTT. Translation gives CAWSLGRGRQPQHF.

The chain links TRBV5-1 to TRBJ2-3; no reliable D call. CDR1 and CDR2 from the germline V gene are SGHRS and YFSETQ. The CDR3 is made up of 13 amino acids. V lost 0 bases, J lost 3 bases, and 5 bases lay in between. DNA of the CDR3: TGCGCCAGCAGCTTGGGGAGAACAGATACGCAGTATTTT. Protein sequence: CASSLGRTDTQYF.

The chain uses TRBV19 and TRBJ1-5; 9 nucleotides agree with TRBD1. From germline, CDR1 is LNHDA and CDR2 SQIVND (reference sequence). This CDR3 has 18 residues. The ends lost 4 bases at V and 4 bases at J; junction bases unmatched: 14. The CDR3 nucleotides are TGTGCCAGTAGTACTCACCAAGGACAGGGGAGTTTTAATCAGCCCCAGCATTTT. Amino acid sequence: CASSTHQGQGSFNQPQHF.

This chain links TRBV5-1 with TRBJ2-3; D perhaps matches TRBD2 (5 bases). The CDR3 contains 15 residues. Germline lookup yields CDR1 SGHRS and CDR2 YFSETQ. V was pared by 1 base and J by 4 bases, with 13 bases between. In nucleotides, the CDR3 is TGCGCCAGCAGCTTGATTCCCGGGAACCCAGATACGCAGTATTTT. Translated: CASSLIPGNPDTQYF.

The chain uses TRBV20-1 and TRBJ2-1; D is uncertain. CDR1 is DFQATT, CDR2 SNEGSKA, per germline (reference sequence). This CDR3 contains 10 residues. V lost 6 bases to trimming and J lost 8 bases, with 8 bases between them. The CDR3 nucleotides read TGCAGTGCCAGGCGCGATGAGCAGTTCTTC. Translating gives CSARRDEQFF.

This chain connects TRBV10-1 to TRBJ1-1, with 9 nucleotides matching TRBD1. The V gene end was trimmed by 4 bases and the J gene end by 4 bases; junction bases not matched to a gene: 4. Germline V gives CDR1 WNHNN, CDR2 SYGVQD (reference sequence). The CDR3 loop spans 14 amino acids. The CDR3 loop reads CASSVGQGTTEAFF. The DNA for the CDR3 is TGCGCCAGCAGTGTTGGACAGGGGACCACTGAAGCTTTCTTT.

The rearrangement links TRBV30 to TRBJ2-1; weak D call: TRBD2 (5 bases). CDR3 length: 11 amino acids. Germline assignment: CDR1 GTSNPN and CDR2 SVGIG (reference sequence). Trimming removed 4 bases from V and 7 bases from J, with 8 bases in between. This CDR3 reads CAWTRGNEQFF. The DNA of the CDR3 is TGTGCCTGGACTAGAGGGAATGAGCAGTTCTTC.

J is TRBJ2-1 and V is TRBV6-1; TRBD2 matches at 7 bases. V lost 2 bases to trimming and J lost 5 bases; unmatched junction nucleotides: 12. CDR3 size: 17 residues. Germline V CDR1 and CDR2: MNHNS, SASEGT. The CDR3 loop is CASSESPTGSGDNEQFF. The CDR3 bases are TGTGCCAGCAGTGAATCCCCTACCGGGAGCGGGGACAATGAGCAGTTCTTC.

The gene calls are TRBV14 and TRBJ2-3, with D unclear. The CDR3 totals 15 residues. V was shortened by 3 bases and J by 2 bases, with 12 bases between the two germline ends. Germline loops: CDR1 SGHDN, CDR2 FVKESK. CDR3: CASSQTHPITDTQYF. The CDR3 nucleotides read TGTGCCAGCAGCCAGACACACCCGATCACAGATACGCAGTATTTT.

This chain uses TRBV4-1 with TRBJ2-7, with D possibly TRBD1 on 5 matching bases. The germline gives CDR1 MGHRA, CDR2 YSYEKL. Trimming left V 1 base short and J 3 bases short, with 10 bases between. The CDR3 is 14 amino acids. The CDR3 DNA reads as TGCGCCAGCAGCCAAGGGCCAGGGCTCTACGAGCAGTACTTC. This gives the protein CASSQGPGLYEQYF.

On this clone: This same CDR3 is encoded by further DNA sequences in the sample. This rearrangement joins TRBV18 to TRBJ1-2, with 8 bases lining up with TRBD1. CDR3 length equals 11 residues. Germline CDR1 reads KGHSH; CDR2 reads LQKENI. J lost 14 bases, V lost 5 bases, and 7 bases had no gene match. As DNA, the CDR3 is TGTGCCAGCTCAGAGGACAGGGTTGTAACCTTC. Its protein product is CASSEDRVVTF.

The V gene is TRBV12-2, the J gene TRBJ2-4; TRBD2 is taken as the D call from the table, unchecked against the DNA. TRBV12-2 is shown as a pseudogene. CDR3 length: 15 residues. The CDR3 protein is CASRVREGTKNIQYF. The CDR3 DNA is TGTGCAAGTCGCGTCCGAGAGGGGACTAAAAACATTCAGTACTTC.

This chain connects TRBV7-9 to TRBJ1-4; 10 positions match TRBD1. The V segment lost 4 bases and the J segment 3 bases; nucleotides outside the gene matches: 5. Germline assignment: CDR1 SEHNR and CDR2 FQNEAQ (reference sequence). This CDR3 comprises 16 residues. CDR3 protein: CASSWDRGGSNEKLFF. For the CDR3, the DNA is TGTGCCAGCAGCTGGGACAGGGGAGGGTCTAATGAAAAACTGTTTTTT.

The rearrangement links TRBV7-9 to TRBJ2-3, with a tentative D call TRBD2 (6 bases). CDR3 size: 15 residues. Germline V gene data show CDR1 as SEHNR and CDR2 as FQNEAQ (reference sequence). The V gene lost 5 bases and the J gene lost 0 bases, with 12 bases spanning the gap. CDR3: CASSPAGPSTDTQYF. The CDR3 DNA reads TGTGCCAGCAGCCCTGCGGGACCCAGCACAGATACGCAGTATTTT.

J is TRBJ1-2 and V is TRBV28; the match to TRBD1 covers 7 bases. Germline V gene lookup returns CDR1 MDHEN and CDR2 SYDVKM. CDR3 size: 13 residues. With 4 bases clipped from V and 4 bases from J, the junction kept 3 bases outside the gene matches. The CDR3 nucleotides are TGTGCCAGCAGTTCGACAGGGCCCTATGGCTACACCTTC. Translating gives CASSSTGPYGYTF.

The chain combines TRBV4-1 with TRBJ1-2; TRBD1 matches 8 bases. V shed 0 bases, J shed 3 bases, and the junction held 12 bases outside the gene matches. Germline values: CDR1 MGHRA, CDR2 YSYEKL. The CDR3 runs 18 residues. The CDR3 bases are TGCGCCAGCAGCCAAGATAGGGGGACAGGACCCTCATACTATGGCTACACCTTC. It encodes CASSQDRGTGPSYYGYTF.

This sequence joins TRBV30 and TRBJ2-3, with D possibly matching TRBD2 (5 bases). The CDR3 loop spans 14 amino acids. V gave up 4 bases and J gave up 4 bases, with 15 bases separating them. Germline V lookup: CDR1 GTSNPN, CDR2 SVGIG (reference sequence). CDR3 sequence (DNA): TGTGCCTGGAAATTCGGGGTTTGGGCAGATACGCAGTATTTT. Protein sequence: CAWKFGVWADTQYF.

The chain uses TRBV9 and TRBJ1-2, with a tentative D call TRBD1 (6 bases). V gave up 3 bases and J gave up 8 bases, with 14 bases separating them. Germline CDR1 and CDR2: SGDLS and YYNGEE. This CDR3 contains 13 residues. The DNA of the CDR3 is TGTGCCAGCAGCGCGACACAGGGTGGAGGCTACACCTTC. Its protein is CASSATQGGGYTF.

The genes are TRBV18 and TRBJ2-7; D possibly corresponds to TRBD1 (6 bases). Germline V gives CDR1 KGHSH, CDR2 LQKENI. V gave up 4 bases and J gave up 0 bases, with 13 bases separating them. This CDR3 contains 15 residues. CDR3 region: CASSQERQASYEQYF. The CDR3 nucleotides are TGTGCCAGCTCACAGGAGAGACAGGCCTCCTACGAGCAGTACTTC.

The V call is TRBV4-1, the J call TRBJ1-1; D unclear. Germline values: CDR1 MGHRA, CDR2 YSYEKL. The CDR3 is 14 residues long. V was pared by 0 bases and J by 4 bases, with 9 bases between. The CDR3 nucleotides read TGCGCCAGCAGCCAAGAGGCATATATCACTGAAGCTTTCTTT. Its protein product is CASSQEAYITEAFF.

The gene calls are TRBV19 and TRBJ2-7; 11 positions agree with TRBD2. CDR1 and CDR2 from the germline V gene are LNHDA and SQIVND (reference sequence). The CDR3 length is 15 residues. The V and J ends lost 4 bases and 3 bases, in that order; junction bases with no gene match: 5. The CDR3 reads CASSSSGRALYEQYF. The CDR3, as DNA: TGTGCCAGTAGTAGTAGCGGGAGGGCCCTCTACGAGCAGTACTTC.

The chain recombines TRBV7-6 with TRBJ2-5, with 11 bases that match TRBD1. V lost 1 base and J lost 0; bases outside the gene matches: 1. The CDR3 sequence is 16 residues long. Germline CDR1 and CDR2: SGHVS and FNYEAQ. The CDR3: CASSLGDRGYQETQYF. CDR3 coding DNA: TGTGCCAGCAGCTTAGGGGACAGGGGGTACCAAGAGACCCAGTACTTC.

This chain links TRBV27 with TRBJ2-7; a weak D match, TRBD2 (7 bases). V lost 8 bases and J 6 bases, leaving 20 bases between the germline ends. The CDR3 contains 14 residues. Germline assignment: CDR1 MNHEY and CDR2 SMNVEV (reference sequence). CDR3 in amino acids: CASRLGGATGEQYF. For the CDR3, the DNA is TGTGCCAGCCGACTGGGGGGGGCGACGGGCGAGCAGTACTTC.

The chain couples TRBV6-5 to TRBJ1-4; D ambiguous. The CDR3 runs to 15 residues. In germline, CDR1 is MNHEY, CDR2 SVGAGI. Trimming left V 0 bases short and J 8 bases short, with 13 bases between. The CDR3 region has the DNA TGTGCCAGCAGTTACTCCGAGCAGCGAAGAGAAAAACTGTTTTTT. Amino acid sequence: CASSYSEQRREKLFF.

The DNA for the CDR3 is TGCGCCAGCAGCCAAAGTAGCGGAGGAGATACGCAGTATTTT. Protein: CASSQSSGGDTQYF. V usage is TRBV4-1 and J usage is TRBJ2-3; D might be TRBD2 (6 bases). The germline gives CDR1 MGHRA, CDR2 YSYEKL. This CDR3 has 14 amino acids. The ends were cut back, 2 bases at V and 5 bases at J, with 11 bases in the middle.

The rearrangement joins TRBV19 to TRBJ1-1; maybe TRBD1 (6 bases). The V gene's germline CDR1 is LNHDA and CDR2 SQIVND (reference sequence). This CDR3 is 14 amino acids long. V shed 4 bases and J shed 2 bases, with 11 bases lying between them. CDR3 sequence (DNA): TGTGCCAGTAGTACATTGGGACATAACACTGAAGCTTTCTTT. It codes for CASSTLGHNTEAFF.

The chain employs TRBV28 and TRBJ2-7; possibly TRBD1 for D (6 bases). The V end was cut by 6 bases, the J end by 4 bases, with 16 bases between. The CDR3 length is 14 residues. In germline, CDR1 is MDHEN, CDR2 SYDVKM. CDR3 sequence reads: CASRTGTPPYEQYF. The CDR3 DNA follows: TGTGCCAGCAGGACCGGGACACCTCCATACGAGCAGTACTTC.